These T cell receptor beta chains were read from a single sample in a study of post-analysis software for immune sequencing data. TCRdb fed the PCR reads into MiXCR, producing one record per CDR3 protein. The sample yields 700,000 to 900,000 distinct CDR3 sequences, about 45% seen once. Sequences were obtained from blood. These receptors came from a girl aged 5-17 years with multiple sclerosis. CDR3s include the opening cysteine and the closing phenylalanine or tryptophan. D genes are given only for firm matches. Expanded clones are given a class, and other clones once, few, many or no size at all.

D	V	J	size	DNA	CDR3
NA	TRBV5-1	TRBJ2-5	NA	TGCGCCAGCAGCGAGGACGGGTACAATGAGCAGTACTTC	CASSEDGYNEQYF
TRBD2	TRBV5-1	TRBJ2-1	NA	TGCGCCAGCTCGGAGGGGAGGGACTACCAACCCAATGAGCAGTTCTTC	CASSEGRDYQPNEQFF
TRBD1	TRBV4-2	TRBJ2-6	NA	TGTGCCAGCAGCCCATCGACAGGGACAAACTCTGGGGCCAACGTCCTGACTTTC	CASSPSTGTNSGANVLTF
NA	TRBV9	TRBJ2-5	NA	TGTGCCAGCAGCGTAGAGGCAGGGACTCAGGGGACCCAGTACTTC	CASSVEAGTQGTQYF
NA	TRBV6-6	TRBJ2-7	NA	TGTGCCAGCAGGAGAAAACAGGAGAACTCCTACGAGCAGTACTTC	CASRRKQENSYEQYF
NA	TRBV29-1	TRBJ2-1	few	TGCAGCGTTGAAGGGCTGTTCTTC	CSVEGLFF
TRBD2	TRBV20-1	TRBJ2-2	NA	TGCAGTGCTTTCGGCCAGCGGGAGGTCACCGGGGAGCTGTTTTTT	CSAFGQREVTGELFF
NA	TRBV6-6	TRBJ1-1	NA	TGTGCCAGCAGTGCCCGGGGGAAGAACACTGAAGCTTTCTTT	CASSARGKNTEAFF
NA	TRBV6-5	TRBJ1-2	few	TGTGCCAGCAGTTACGGGGCGACAGGTGACTATGGCTACACCTTC	CASSYGATGDYGYTF
TRBD2	TRBV11-2	TRBJ2-5	few	TGTGCCAGCAGCCGAGGAAGGGGTAGCGGGATTGCAGAGACCCAGTACTTC	CASSRGRGSGIAETQYF
TRBD2	TRBV9	TRBJ2-3	few	TGTGCCAGCAGCGTCACGGCGGGAGGAACAGATACGCAGTATTTT	CASSVTAGGTDTQYF
NA	TRBV27	TRBJ2-1	NA	TGTGCCAGCAGTTTATCCATAGAAAGAGTCTACAATGAGCAGTTCTTC	CASSLSIERVYNEQFF
NA	TRBV6-5	TRBJ2-7	NA	TGTGCCAGCAGTTTAGGGACGACCTGCGAGCAGTACTTC	CASSLGTTCEQYF
NA	TRBV28	TRBJ1-6	NA	TGTGCCAGCACAGTACCCCAGCCTGATAATTCACCCCTCCACTTT	CASTVPQPDNSPLHF
TRBD1	TRBV5-1	TRBJ1-2	NA	TGCGCCAGCAGCACGCGACAGGGCCAAGGCTACACCTTC	CASSTRQGQGYTF
TRBD2	TRBV12-5	TRBJ2-7	NA	TGTGCTAGTAATGCGGGAGGCGAGCAGTACTTC	CASNAGGEQYF
TRBD2	TRBV7-8	TRBJ2-5	NA	TGTGCCAGCAGCCTCTCCCGGGTAGCGGGAGGGCGAGAGACCCAGTACTTC	CASSLSRVAGGRETQYF
TRBD2	TRBV7-9	TRBJ2-1	NA	TGTGCCAGCAAGCGACTAGCGGGAGGGGACAATGAGCAGTTCTTC	CASKRLAGGDNEQFF
NA	TRBV25-1	TRBJ2-7	few	TGTGCCAGCAGCCCCGATGGTTTCTCCTACGAGCAGTACTTC	CASSPDGFSYEQYF
NA	TRBV20-1	TRBJ2-3	NA	TGCAGTGCTGAGGGACCTAGCACAGATACGCAGTATTTT	CSAEGPSTDTQYF
NA	TRBV27	TRBJ1-5	few	TGTGCCAGCAGTTTAGTACGGGGGAGCAATCAGCCCCAGCATTTT	CASSLVRGSNQPQHF
NA	TRBV7-9	TRBJ2-1	NA	TGTGCCAGCAGCTCCCGGGATAGATTTATTGACGAGCAGTTCTTC	CASSSRDRFIDEQFF
NA	TRBV6-1	TRBJ1-1	few	TGTGCCAGCAGTCACCGGGACACCACGAACACTGAAGCTTTCTTT	CASSHRDTTNTEAFF
NA	TRBV4-3	TRBJ1-4	few	TGCGCCAGCAGCCAAGAGTCCAGGGCCGTTAATGAAAAACTGTTTTTT	CASSQESRAVNEKLFF